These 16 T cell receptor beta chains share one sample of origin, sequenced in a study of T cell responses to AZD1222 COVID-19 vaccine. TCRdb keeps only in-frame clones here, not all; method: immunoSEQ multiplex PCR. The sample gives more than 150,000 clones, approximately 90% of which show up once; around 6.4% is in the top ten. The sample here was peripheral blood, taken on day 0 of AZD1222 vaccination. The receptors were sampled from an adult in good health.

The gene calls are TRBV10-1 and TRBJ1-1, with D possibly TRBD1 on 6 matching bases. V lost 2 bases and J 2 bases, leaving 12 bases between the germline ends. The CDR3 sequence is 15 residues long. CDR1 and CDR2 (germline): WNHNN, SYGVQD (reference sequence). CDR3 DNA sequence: TGCGCCAGCAGTGAGGATAACAGGGTCAACACTGAAGCTTTCTTT. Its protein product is CASSEDNRVNTEAFF.

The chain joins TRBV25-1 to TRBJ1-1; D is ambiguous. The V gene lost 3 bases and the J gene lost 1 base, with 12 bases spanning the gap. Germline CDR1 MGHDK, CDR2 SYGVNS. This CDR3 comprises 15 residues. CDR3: CASSDGSRWNTEAFF. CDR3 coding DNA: TGTGCCAGCAGTGATGGAAGCAGGTGGAACACTGAAGCTTTCTTT.

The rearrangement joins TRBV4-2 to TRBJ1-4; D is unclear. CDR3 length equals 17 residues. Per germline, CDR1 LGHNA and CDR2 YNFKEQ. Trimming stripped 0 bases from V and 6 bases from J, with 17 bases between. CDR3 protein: CASSQDTIRTRDEKLFF. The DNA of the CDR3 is TGTGCCAGCAGCCAAGATACGATCCGGACTCGAGATGAAAAACTGTTTTTT.

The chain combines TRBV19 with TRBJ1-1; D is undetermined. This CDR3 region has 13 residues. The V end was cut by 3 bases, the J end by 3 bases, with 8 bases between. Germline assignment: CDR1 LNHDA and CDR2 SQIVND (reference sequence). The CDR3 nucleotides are TGTGCCAGTAGTATGATGAGGGACACTGAAGCTTTCTTT. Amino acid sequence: CASSMMRDTEAFF.

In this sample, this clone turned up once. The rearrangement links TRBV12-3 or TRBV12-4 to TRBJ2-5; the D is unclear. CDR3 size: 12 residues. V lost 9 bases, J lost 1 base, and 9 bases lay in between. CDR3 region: CASRRSQETQYF. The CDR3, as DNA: TGTGCCAGTCGCCGGTCCCAAGAGACCCAGTACTTC.

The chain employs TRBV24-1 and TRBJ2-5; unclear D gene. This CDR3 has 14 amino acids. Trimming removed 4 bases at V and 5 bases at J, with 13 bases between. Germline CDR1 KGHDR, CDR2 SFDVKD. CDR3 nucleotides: TGTGCCACCAGTGAAGCCTCGGCCTGGGAGACCCAGTACTTC. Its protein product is CATSEASAWETQYF.

CDR3 loop: CASSLYGSYEQYF. CDR3 nucleotides: TGTGCCAGCAGCTTGTACGGATCCTACGAGCAGTACTTC. V gene TRBV7-3 combines with J gene TRBJ2-7; D uncertain. The CDR3 sequence is 13 residues long. CDR1 is SGHTA, CDR2 FQGTGA, per germline. V was trimmed by 3 bases and J by 1 base, leaving 7 bases between them.

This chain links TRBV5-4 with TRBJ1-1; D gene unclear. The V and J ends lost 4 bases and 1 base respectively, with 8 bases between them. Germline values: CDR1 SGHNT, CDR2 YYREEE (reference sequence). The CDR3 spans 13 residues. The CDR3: CASSVDGNTEAFF. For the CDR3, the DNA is TGTGCCAGCAGCGTCGACGGGAACACTGAAGCTTTCTTT.

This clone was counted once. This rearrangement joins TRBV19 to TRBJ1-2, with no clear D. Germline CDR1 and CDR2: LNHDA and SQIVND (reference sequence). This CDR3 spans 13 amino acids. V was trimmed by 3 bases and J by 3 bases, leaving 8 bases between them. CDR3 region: CASSMRRDYGYTF. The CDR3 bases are TGTGCCAGTAGTATGAGGCGGGACTATGGCTACACCTTC. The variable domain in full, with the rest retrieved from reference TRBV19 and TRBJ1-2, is DGGITQSPKYLFRKEGQNVTLSCEQNLNHDAMYWYRQDPGQGLRLIYYSQIVNDFQKGDIAEGYSVSREKKESFPLTVTSAQKNPTAFYLCASSMRRDYGYTFGSGTRLTVV.

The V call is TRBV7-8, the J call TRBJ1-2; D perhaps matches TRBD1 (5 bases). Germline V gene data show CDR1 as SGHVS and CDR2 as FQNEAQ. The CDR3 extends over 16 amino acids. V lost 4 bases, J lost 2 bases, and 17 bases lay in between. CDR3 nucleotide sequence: TGTGCCAGCAGCTCCCGGCAGGGTACCGGAAACTATGGCTACACCTTC. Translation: CASSSRQGTGNYGYTF.

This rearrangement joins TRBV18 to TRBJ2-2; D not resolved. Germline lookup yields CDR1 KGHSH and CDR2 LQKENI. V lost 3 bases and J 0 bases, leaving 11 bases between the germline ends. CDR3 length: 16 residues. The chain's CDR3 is CASSPISRPNTGELFF. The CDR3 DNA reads TGTGCCAGCTCACCTATATCTAGGCCGAACACCGGGGAGCTGTTTTTT.

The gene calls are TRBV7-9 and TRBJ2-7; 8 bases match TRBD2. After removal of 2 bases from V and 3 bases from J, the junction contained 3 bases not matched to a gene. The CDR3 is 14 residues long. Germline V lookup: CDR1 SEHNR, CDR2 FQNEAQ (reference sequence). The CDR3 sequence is CASSLWGTSYEQYF. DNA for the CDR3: TGTGCCAGCAGCTTATGGGGGACTAGCTACGAGCAGTACTTC.

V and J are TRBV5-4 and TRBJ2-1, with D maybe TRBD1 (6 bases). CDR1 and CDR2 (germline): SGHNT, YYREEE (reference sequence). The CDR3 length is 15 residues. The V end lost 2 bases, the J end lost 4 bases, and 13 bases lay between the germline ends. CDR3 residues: CASSFNEGVYNEQFF. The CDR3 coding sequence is TGTGCCAGCAGCTTCAACGAGGGGGTATACAATGAGCAGTTCTTC.

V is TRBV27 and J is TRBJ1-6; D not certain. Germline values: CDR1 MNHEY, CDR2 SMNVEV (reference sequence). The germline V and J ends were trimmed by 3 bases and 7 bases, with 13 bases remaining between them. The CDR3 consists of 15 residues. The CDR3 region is CASSLISGENSPLHF. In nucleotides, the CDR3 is TGTGCCAGCAGTTTGATTTCGGGCGAGAATTCACCCCTCCACTTT.

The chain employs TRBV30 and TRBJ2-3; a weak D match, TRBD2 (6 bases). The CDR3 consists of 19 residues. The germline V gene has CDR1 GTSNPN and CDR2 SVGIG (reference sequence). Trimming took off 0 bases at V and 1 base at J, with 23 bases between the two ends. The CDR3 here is CAWSVGLYRPEEGTDTQYF. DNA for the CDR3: TGTGCCTGGAGTGTGGGACTTTATAGGCCTGAGGAGGGCACAGATACGCAGTATTTT.

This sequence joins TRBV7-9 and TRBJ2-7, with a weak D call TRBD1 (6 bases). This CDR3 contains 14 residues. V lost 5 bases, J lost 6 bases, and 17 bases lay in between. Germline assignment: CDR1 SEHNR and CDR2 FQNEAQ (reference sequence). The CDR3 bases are TGTGCCAGCAGCCGGCCGGGACAAAAAGGCGAGCAGTACTTC. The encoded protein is CASSRPGQKGEQYF.